This T cell receptor (beta chain) was observed in a study of Graves' ophthalmopathy and Graves' hyperthyroidism (dated by TCRdb to 2016 to 2019). Context from the whole study: Peripheral blood was collected before any treatment was given, at the time of initial diagnosis. TCR beta repertoire signatures were used to distinguish Graves' ophthalmopathy from Graves' hyperthyroidism and to predict progression to ophthalmopathy. In total, approximately 140 blood samples were TCR-sequenced: fewer than 50 ophthalmopathy, some 75 hyperthyroidism and some 17 hyperthyroidism-to-ophthalmopathy patients. To explore V-J signatures that distinguish ophthalmopathy from hyperthyroidism, a discovery set of 95 to 100 patients was enrolled, made up of about 40 with ophthalmopathy and around 60 with stable hyperthyroidism. For independent validation, a separate cohort was made up of fewer than 20 hyperthyroidism patients plus 17 patients who later progressed from hyperthyroidism to ophthalmopathy. In over 5 hyperthyroidism patients, the T-cell repertoire of thyroid tissue was compared with the T-cell repertoire of blood. After sampling, hyperthyroidism patients received methimazole starting at 30 mg daily, and ophthalmopathy patients received high-dose intravenous methylprednisolone. The study at large found these results: Most of the expanded thyroid clonotypes with a frequency above 0.001 were also detected in blood, and it was suggested that the thyroid immune response may be reflected by blood repertoires. Sample size was not statistically predetermined, and group allocation was not concealed from the investigators. In validation, the model predicted ophthalmopathy progression with about 70% sensitivity and about 73% specificity; some 13 predicted patients were CT-confirmed with GO in a median of 6.5 months. In cross-validation, the 13-signature model distinguished ophthalmopathy from stable hyperthyroidism with approximately 90% sensitivity and around 84% specificity, while in the test set the corresponding values were about 79% and 69%.

The V and J ends are trimmed by 5 bases and 6 bases, leaving 13 bases between them. As encoded in the germline V gene, CDR1 is SGHTA while CDR2 is FQGTGA. The CDR3 contains 14 residues, cysteine and phenylalanine counted. The read is trimmed to its CDR3 DNA, 42 bases read in frame from base 1. At least ten counts were recorded for this clonotype. Its antigen specificity is not known. Within one base of it there is no much larger clone, and no base qualities were kept. For repertoire sequencing, TCR beta CDR3 regions were amplified from RNA transcripts. HTBI primers and the Qiagen OneStep RT-PCR kit were used in a first-round RT-PCR, which was followed by a second-round multiplex PCR, size selection and purification. The libraries underwent paired-end sequencing with 100 bp reads on an Illumina HiSeq2000. From the authors' description of their analysis: SOAPnuke was used for read processing, and reads with adapters, uncalled bases, a mean Phred below 15, or no exact constant-primer or identifier match were discarded. High-quality paired reads were merged with COPE v1.2.5. Clonotypes were defined as unique nucleotide sequences and were aligned to IMGT TRB V, D and J references using MiTCR v1.1. The analysis was limited to V-J combinations with a frequency above 0.0001, which together covered 98% to 99.2% of repertoires. A TCR clonal expansion and chaos score per V-J combination was defined as the ratio of F50 clonal expansion to chaos observed in the TCRdist matrix. Welch's t-statistics and random forest were used to reduce features to about 14 V-J combinations, which were fed into a naive Bayes classifier. The similarity between thyroid and blood repertoires was quantified using the Morisita-Horn index. TCRdb took the public reads, trimmed them with fastp at Q25, ran MiXCR for clone calling and kept in-frame beta chains. CDR3 protein duplicates are merged, each entry listing the most common genes and DNA. The V and J calls reflect TCRdb's pipeline rather than the authors' work. Counted in this sample were approximately 640,000 distinct CDR3 sequences; about 38% of them appeared once. The leading ten clones occupy over 2.5% of the sample.

Ophthalmopathy patients had moderately to severely active disease, Clinical Activity Score of at least 3, NOSPECS grade of at least 4, and disease duration under 3 months. Anyone with other autoimmune diseases, uncontrolled infections, pregnancy or lactation was excluded from the study. Clinical symptoms, serum thyroxine, TRAb, thyroid ultrasound and orbital computed tomography formed the basis of the diagnosis. Using Ficoll-Paque density gradient centrifugation, PBMCs were isolated from about 9.4 ml of fresh peripheral blood. Trizol reagent was used to extract the total RNA, and its quality was then checked on an Agilent 2100 Bioanalyzer.

The sequencing sample was made of peripheral blood. The chain uses TRBV7-3 and TRBJ2-2, with no confident D gene call. The receptor was isolated from an adult man with Graves' ophthalmopathy. The DNA sequence is given as TGTGCCAGCAGCCCGGGTCCGGTGGCCGGGGAGCTGTTTTTT. Translated, it gives CASSPGPVAGELFF.